One sample yielded the 18 T cell receptor beta chains listed below, sequenced in a study of T cell responses to AZD1222 COVID-19 vaccine. This table comes from immunoSEQ multiplex PCR, and its TCRdb copy is limited to in-frame clones, with some not included. The top ten hold 14% of the sample, which has about 15,000 clones, about 80% seen once. Specimen: peripheral blood, collected 28 days after the second AZD1222 dose. The source of these receptors is an adult who received the AZD1222 COVID-19 vaccine.

The chain combines TRBV5-8 with TRBJ1-1; TRBD1 agrees at 7 bases. The CDR3 totals 12 residues. Germline assignment: CDR1 SGHTS and CDR2 YDEGEE. Germline trimming cut 3 bases from V and 8 bases from J; bases unmatched to any gene: 4. Written as DNA, the CDR3 is TGTGCCAGCAGCTCCACAGGGGTAGAAGCTTTCTTT. Amino acid sequence: CASSSTGVEAFF.

V is TRBV7-9 and J is TRBJ1-2, with D perhaps TRBD1 (5 bases). V lost 5 bases and J 8 bases, leaving 15 bases between the germline ends. The CDR3 sequence is 13 residues long. Germline V gives CDR1 SEHNR, CDR2 FQNEAQ (reference sequence). The DNA for the CDR3 is TGTGCCAGCAGCCCTACAGGAAAAGGGGGCTACACCTTC. It yields the protein CASSPTGKGGYTF. The full variable domain, with the rest looked up from reference TRBV7-9 and TRBJ1-2, is DTGVSQNPRHKITKRGQNVTFRCDPISEHNRLYWYRQTLGQGPEFLTYFQNEAQLEKSRLLSDRFSAERPKGSFSTLEIQRTEQGDSAMYLCASSPTGKGGYTFGSGTRLTVV.

The chain links TRBV7-9 to TRBJ2-5; no clear D. The germline V gene encodes CDR1 SEHNR and CDR2 FQNEAQ (reference sequence). The CDR3 is 15 amino acids. The V gene lost 4 bases and the J gene lost 4 bases, with 16 bases spanning the gap. DNA of the CDR3: TGTGCCAGCAGCTCGGCTATCGACGGCGTAGAGACCCAGTACTTC. Its protein product is CASSSAIDGVETQYF.

The gene calls are TRBV3-1 (or the pseudogene TRBV3-2) and TRBJ2-1; possibly TRBD1 or TRBD2 for D (5 bases each). CDR3 length: 13 residues. Germline V gene lookup returns CDR1 LGHDT and CDR2 YNNKEL (reference sequence). Trimming took off 3 bases at V and 2 bases at J, with 5 bases between the two ends. CDR3 DNA sequence: TGTGCCAGCAGCCAGGGGGCCTACAATGAGCAGTTCTTC. Translating it yields CASSQGAYNEQFF.

The chain joins TRBV28 to TRBJ1-6, with a weak D call TRBD1 (5 bases). Trimming pared 5 bases from V and 4 bases from J, leaving 12 bases between. The CDR3 extends over 15 amino acids. Germline values: CDR1 MDHEN, CDR2 SYDVKM. The CDR3 sequence is CASSRGEVYNSPLHF. As DNA, the CDR3 is TGTGCCAGCAGTAGAGGGGAAGTTTATAATTCACCCCTCCACTTT.

This clone was seen more than once but under ten times. V is TRBV6-1 and J is TRBJ2-4; D may correspond to TRBD1 or TRBD2 (6 bases each). The CDR3 consists of 17 residues. Trimming removed 4 bases at V and 5 bases at J, with 21 bases between. Germline assignment: CDR1 MNHNS and CDR2 SASEGT. CDR3 DNA: TGTGCCAGCAGTGTTTACAGGGACGGGGGCTATCAAAACATTCAGTACTTC. Translation: CASSVYRDGGYQNIQYF.

This clone was found once. V is TRBV19 and J is TRBJ1-4, with 8 nucleotides matching TRBD1. J gave up 8 bases and V 7 bases, and 9 bases lay outside the gene matches. In germline, CDR1 is LNHDA, CDR2 SQIVND (reference sequence). The CDR3 covers 14 residues. The CDR3 coding sequence is TGTGCCAGTAACCCCGGGACAGGTCGGGAAAAACTGTTTTTT. Amino acids: CASNPGTGREKLFF.

V and J are TRBV6-2 or TRBV6-3 and TRBJ2-7; the match to TRBD2 covers 12 bases. V trimming: 0 bases; J trimming: 3 bases; junction bases outside the gene matches: 6. The V gene's germline CDR1 is MNHEY and CDR2 SVGEGT. The CDR3 extends over 17 amino acids. The CDR3 region is CASSYSAQTSGGYEQYF. CDR3 DNA: TGTGCCAGCAGTTACTCTGCCCAGACTAGCGGGGGCTACGAGCAGTACTTC.

CDR3 sequence: CASSQAGNTIYF. CDR3 nucleotides: TGTGCCAGCTCCCAGGCTGGAAACACCATATATTTT. This chain connects TRBV18 to TRBJ1-3; D uncertain. With 6 bases removed from V and 2 bases from J, the gap between germline ends came to 5 bases. Germline V gene data show CDR1 as KGHSH and CDR2 as LQKENI. The CDR3 is made up of 12 amino acids.

A single count supports this clone. The CDR3 coding sequence is TGTGCCATCGCCGACAGGAGCTCCTATAATTCACCCCTCCACTTT. Translation gives CAIADRSSYNSPLHF. The chain links TRBV10-3 to TRBJ1-6; maybe TRBD1 (6 bases). The V end lost 8 bases, the J end lost 0 bases, and 11 bases lay between the germline ends. Germline V CDR1 and CDR2: ENHRY, SYGVKD. The CDR3 loop spans 15 amino acids.

In its sample, this clone was seen a few times. The chain carries TRBV5-1 and TRBJ1-6; 8 bases match TRBD1. This CDR3 is built from 18 residues. Unmatched junction bases numbered 9, after V lost 2 bases and J lost 2 bases. Germline-derived CDR1 and CDR2 are SGHRS and YFSETQ. The CDR3 region has the DNA TGCGCCAGCAGCTTCGGCCTACAGGGGGAGACCTATAATTCACCCCTCCACTTT. This codes for CASSFGLQGETYNSPLHF.

This clone showed up just a few times. V gene TRBV6-5 combines with J gene TRBJ1-2; D is unresolved. From germline, CDR1 is MNHEY and CDR2 SVGAGI. The CDR3 loop spans 12 amino acids. V was trimmed by 2 bases and J by 4 bases, leaving 5 bases between them. The CDR3 sequence is CASSYDFYGYTF. CDR3 bases: TGTGCCAGCAGTTACGACTTCTATGGCTACACCTTC.

The J gene is TRBJ1-6, the V gene TRBV19; no reliable D call. Per germline, CDR1 LNHDA and CDR2 SQIVND (reference sequence). Trimming stripped 6 bases from V and 7 bases from J, with 7 bases between. The CDR3 loop spans 12 amino acids. The CDR3 is CASSSTNSPLHF. CDR3 sequence (DNA): TGTGCCAGTAGCTCCACCAATTCACCCCTCCACTTT. Using reference TRBV19 and TRBJ1-6 for the parts outside the CDR3, the full variable domain is DGGITQSPKYLFRKEGQNVTLSCEQNLNHDAMYWYRQDPGQGLRLIYYSQIVNDFQKGDIAEGYSVSREKKESFPLTVTSAQKNPTAFYLCASSSTNSPLHFGNGTRLTVT.

This clone was observed a few times. CDR3 protein: CASSYSGSPGELFF. As DNA, the CDR3 is TGTGCCAGCAGTTACAGCGGCTCGCCCGGGGAGCTGTTTTTT. J is TRBJ2-2 and V is TRBV6-5; D is possibly TRBD2 (5 bases). The CDR3 contains 14 residues. From germline, CDR1 is MNHEY and CDR2 SVGAGI. Between the trimmed V and J ends, which lost 2 bases and 6 bases, there was a span of 10 bases.

This clone has more than one count but fewer than ten. V gene TRBV4-2 combines with J gene TRBJ2-1; 8 bases align to TRBD2. V gave up 3 bases and J gave up 2 bases; unmatched junction bases: 6. The CDR3 totals 16 residues. Germline CDR1 LGHNA, CDR2 YNFKEQ. CDR3 sequence reads: CASSQGGAGAYNEQFF. CDR3 nucleotides: TGTGCCAGCAGCCAGGGAGGAGCGGGGGCCTACAATGAGCAGTTCTTC.

V is TRBV6-5 and J is TRBJ1-5; D is possibly TRBD1 (5 bases). Trimming removed 6 bases from V and 3 bases from J, with 12 bases in between. Germline V gives CDR1 MNHEY, CDR2 SVGAGI. The CDR3 extends over 14 amino acids. CDR3 nucleotide sequence: TGTGCCAGCAGCCCCGGGACGGTCAATCAGCCCCAGCATTTT. This sequence encodes CASSPGTVNQPQHF.

V is TRBV5-1 and J is TRBJ2-5; D is ambiguous. V was clipped by 2 bases and J by 5 bases, with 7 bases between them. CDR1 is SGHRS and CDR2 is YFSETQ in the germline V gene. The CDR3 runs to 12 residues. In DNA form, the CDR3 reads TGCGCCAGCAGCTTAAGTGAGGAGACCCAGTACTTC. It is translated as CASSLSEETQYF.

The rearrangement links TRBV19 to TRBJ1-1; 8 nucleotides agree with TRBD1. The CDR3 is 13 residues long. CDR1 and CDR2 (germline): LNHDA, SQIVND (reference sequence). After removal of 4 bases from V and 4 bases from J, the junction contained 2 bases not matched to a gene. This CDR3 reads CASSTGGITEAFF. In DNA form, the CDR3 reads TGTGCCAGTAGTACAGGGGGCATCACTGAAGCTTTCTTT.